These 23 T cell receptor beta chains came from one sample sequenced in a study of post-analysis software for immune sequencing data. Study-wide points: TRBV5-6, TRBV5-1 and TRBV20-1 were among roughly 5 TRBV segments more frequent in patients than controls.

Their cognate antigens are unknown. Built from TCR beta cDNA, the libraries had unique molecular identifiers in them. TCRdb re-called the PCR reads with MiXCR, one entry per CDR3 protein. The sample lists fewer than 550,000 distinct CDR3 sequences, around a third seen once, with 6% in the top ten. The sequenced material came from blood. Receptor source: a girl between 2 and 17 years old with multiple sclerosis.

The chain recombines TRBV4-1 with TRBJ2-6; D is possibly TRBD1 (5 bases). The V gene lost 1 base and the J gene lost 0 bases, with 10 bases spanning the gap. CDR1 is MGHRA and CDR2 is YSYEKL in the germline V gene. The CDR3 spans 17 residues. CDR3 sequence reads: CASSQGRGGSGANVLTF. The CDR3 DNA follows: TGCGCCAGCAGCCAAGGAAGGGGCGGCTCTGGGGCCAACGTCCTGACTTTC.

The V and J genes are TRBV4-1 and TRBJ2-1, with D perhaps TRBD2 (6 bases). The germline gives CDR1 MGHRA, CDR2 YSYEKL. V lost 5 bases to trimming and J lost 4 bases, with 15 bases between them. CDR3 size: 15 residues. CDR3 DNA sequence: TGCGCCAGCAGCAAGATGGGGACTGTATACAATGAGCAGTTCTTC. Translated, it gives CASSKMGTVYNEQFF.

The chain combines TRBV6-5 with TRBJ2-5; 11 nucleotides match TRBD2. CDR1 and CDR2 from the germline V gene are MNHEY and SVGAGI. V lost 4 bases and J lost 1; bases outside the gene matches: 8. The CDR3 extends over 17 amino acids. The CDR3 DNA sequence: TGTGCCAGCAGTTCTCCCCCGGGACTAGCGGCCCAAGAGACCCAGTACTTC. Amino acid sequence: CASSSPPGLAAQETQYF.

This clonotype was observed a few times. The chain combines TRBV4-1 with TRBJ1-4, with 7 nucleotides matching TRBD1. The V gene end was trimmed by 5 bases and the J gene end by 8 bases; junction bases not matched to a gene: 23. The CDR3 is 19 amino acids. Germline loops: CDR1 MGHRA, CDR2 YSYEKL. The CDR3 reads CASSEKTGMRSSGNEKLFF. The CDR3 nucleotides are TGCGCCAGCAGCGAGAAGACAGGGATGAGATCTTCGGGGAACGAAAAACTGTTTTTT.

The count of this clonotype is one. V is TRBV12-3 or TRBV12-4 and J is TRBJ2-1; D is possibly TRBD1 or TRBD2 (6 bases each). V shed 2 bases and J shed 1 base, with 12 bases lying between them. This CDR3 region has 16 residues. CDR3 region: CASSLIRGPSYNEQFF. The CDR3 nucleotides are TGTGCCAGCAGTTTAATCCGGGGGCCTTCCTACAATGAGCAGTTCTTC.

With respect to this clonotype: One junction end does not reproduce the germline sequence, and a read error may be involved. The rearrangement joins TRBV6-4 to TRBJ2-3; D is uncertain. The germline CDR1 and CDR2 sequences are MRHNA and SNTAGT. The CDR3 is 14 amino acids. The CDR3 sequence is CASSDSGAADTQNF. CDR3 bases: TGTGCCAGCAGTGACTCCGGCGCCGCAGATACGCAGAATTTT.

The genes are TRBV6-1 and TRBJ1-5; D is unclear. Trimming removed 4 bases from V and 6 bases from J, with 10 bases in between. The germline CDR1 and CDR2 sequences are MNHNS and SASEGT. This CDR3 is 13 amino acids long. The CDR3 loop reads CASSVGQAQPQHF. CDR3 sequence (DNA): TGTGCCAGCAGTGTGGGCCAGGCTCAGCCCCAGCATTTT.

This clonotype was observed a handful of times. This chain uses TRBV20-1 with TRBJ2-5; 7 nucleotides line up with TRBD1. CDR1 and CDR2 (germline): DFQATT, SNEGSKA (reference sequence). The junction had 9 bases not matched to a gene; V was cut back by 6 bases and J by 5 bases. This CDR3 comprises 13 residues. In nucleotides, the CDR3 is TGCAGTGCAGGGACAGATTTTATGGAGACCCAGTACTTC. It codes for CSAGTDFMETQYF.

This clonotype occurred a few times. This chain links TRBV7-9 with TRBJ1-2; D unclear. Trimming stripped 5 bases from V and 2 bases from J, with 15 bases between. Germline values: CDR1 SEHNR, CDR2 FQNEAQ (reference sequence). The CDR3 contains 15 residues. CDR3 in DNA: TGTGCCAGCAGCGCCCCCCGGGGAACAAACTATGGCTACACCTTC. Its protein product is CASSAPRGTNYGYTF.

This clonotype was observed a handful of times. CDR3 DNA: TGTGCCAGCAGCGTAAGTGGAAACAGGGGACAAGAGACCCAGTACTTC. Protein product: CASSVSGNRGQETQYF. The chain recombines TRBV9 with TRBJ2-5, with 7 bases matching TRBD1. V lost 1 base, J lost 2 bases, and 8 bases stayed unmatched. The CDR3 length is 16 residues. Germline-derived CDR1 and CDR2 are SGDLS and YYNGEE.

This clonotype has only a few counts. V is TRBV7-9 and J is TRBJ2-7; D not resolved. The CDR3 extends over 13 amino acids. Germline V gene lookup returns CDR1 SEHNR and CDR2 FQNEAQ (reference sequence). Trimming left V 2 bases short and J 4 bases short, with 9 bases between. The CDR3 sequence is CASSLRPPYEQYF. The CDR3 DNA sequence: TGTGCCAGCAGCTTAAGACCGCCGTACGAGCAGTACTTC.

The J gene is TRBJ2-1, the V gene TRBV7-9; D gene uncertain. V gave up 1 base and J gave up 13 bases, with 23 bases separating them. CDR1 SEHNR and CDR2 FQNEAQ come from the germline V gene (reference sequence). CDR3 length: 16 residues. CDR3 in DNA: TGTGCCAGCAGCTTAGGAGGTCCCGATCTCCAAGAGGCCCAGTTCTTC. It translates to CASSLGGPDLQEAQFF.

In its sample, this clonotype was seen a few times. The chain couples TRBV5-1 to TRBJ2-7; D might be TRBD1 (5 bases). The CDR3 spans 15 residues. Germline lookup yields CDR1 SGHRS and CDR2 YFSETQ. Trimming left V 0 bases short and J 0 bases short, with 10 bases between. The CDR3 spells CASSLGSGFSYEQYF. CDR3 nucleotide sequence: TGCGCCAGCAGCTTGGGGTCAGGGTTCTCCTACGAGCAGTACTTC.

V and J are TRBV5-1 and TRBJ2-5; D is ambiguous. Trimming took 0 bases from V and 11 from J, leaving 17 bases between them. This CDR3 is built from 14 residues. Germline CDR1 is SGHRS and CDR2 is YFSETQ. The DNA for the CDR3 is TGCGCCAGCAGCTTGGACCCAGGTACCTACGGGCAGTACTTC. Its protein product is CASSLDPGTYGQYF.

This clonotype has at least ten counts. The chain joins TRBV5-5 to TRBJ2-5; 7 bases line up with TRBD1. The germline V gene encodes CDR1 SGHKS and CDR2 YYEKEE (reference sequence). The V and J ends lost 7 bases and 4 bases, in that order; junction bases with no gene match: 10. The CDR3 length is 14 residues. CDR3 sequence reads: CASGQLGGAETQYF. The CDR3 DNA sequence: TGTGCCAGCGGCCAACTAGGGGGCGCAGAGACCCAGTACTTC.

This clonotype occurred many times. The chain uses TRBV7-3 and TRBJ2-7; maybe TRBD1 (6 bases). The CDR3 has 12 residues. CDR1 SGHTA and CDR2 FQGTGA come from the germline V gene. V lost 4 bases and J 6 bases, leaving 10 bases between the germline ends. The CDR3 region has the DNA TGTGCCAGCAGCTCAGGACAGCTCGAGCAGTACTTC. This translates into CASSSGQLEQYF.

Only a few counts were recorded for this clonotype. This rearrangement joins TRBV5-1 to TRBJ1-2; weak D call: TRBD1 (5 bases). The CDR3 contains 14 residues. CDR1 and CDR2 (germline): SGHRS, YFSETQ. V dropped 4 bases and J dropped 8 bases, with 18 bases sitting between them. CDR3 bases: TGCGCCAGCAGCCCGGAGGGGTCGAAGAGGGGCTACACCTTC. Its protein is CASSPEGSKRGYTF.

This clonotype was detected only a few times. The chain employs TRBV2 and TRBJ2-7, with 7 bases that match TRBD1. The trim removed 8 bases at V and 2 bases at J, leaving 9 bases unmatched. The CDR3 has 14 residues. The germline V gene encodes CDR1 SNHLY and CDR2 FYNNEI. The CDR3 here is CASGRQGFAYEQYF. CDR3 sequence (DNA): TGTGCCAGCGGAAGACAGGGTTTCGCCTACGAGCAGTACTTC.

Comment on this clonotype: Germline and junction disagree at one end, which may indicate a read error. The chain carries TRBV2 and TRBJ1-6; 7 bases map to TRBD1. The germline gives CDR1 SNHLY, CDR2 FYNNEI. The CDR3 loop spans 16 amino acids. CDR3 amino acids: CASRAQGRFHNSPPHF. DNA for the CDR3: TGTGCCAGCAGGGCACAGGGGAGGTTCCATAATTCACCCCCCCACTTT.

As regards this clonotype: This may be a read error: a much more frequent sequence differs by one nucleotide. The J gene is TRBJ2-1, the V gene TRBV20-1, with a tentative D call TRBD2 (6 bases). Germline loops: CDR1 DFQATT, CDR2 SNEGSKA (reference sequence). The V end was cut by 1 base, the J end by 13 bases, with 14 bases between. The CDR3 contains 12 residues. The CDR3 DNA is TGCAGTGCTAGAGTAGGAGGGGAGACCCAGTTCTTC. Residues: CSARVGGETQFF.

CDR3 region: CASSFEGYLDGNTIYF. Written as DNA, the CDR3 is TGTGCCAGCAGTTTCGAGGGCTATTTGGATGGAAACACCATATATTTT. The V gene is TRBV6-6, the J gene TRBJ1-3; D unresolved. Between the trimmed V and J ends, which lost 4 bases and 3 bases, there was a span of 16 bases. The CDR3 is 16 residues long. Per the germline V gene, CDR1 is MNHNY and CDR2 is SVGAGI (reference sequence).

The rearrangement uses TRBV4-2 and TRBJ2-3; D not resolved. The V and J ends lost 4 bases and 4 bases respectively, with 15 bases between them. This CDR3 comprises 15 residues. Germline V gives CDR1 LGHNA, CDR2 YNFKEQ. The CDR3 loop is CASSPSGPHPDTQYF. CDR3 nucleotide sequence: TGTGCCAGCAGCCCCAGTGGGCCCCACCCAGATACGCAGTATTTT.

V gene TRBV9 combines with J gene TRBJ2-7; either TRBD1 or TRBD2 may supply D (5 bases each). The germline V gene encodes CDR1 SGDLS and CDR2 YYNGEE. The CDR3 is made up of 17 amino acids. Deletions cut 3 bases from V and 6 bases from J, with 25 bases between. The CDR3 DNA reads TGTGCCAGCAGCGCCTCGGACAAAGGACTCACGACGGGCGAGCAGTACTTC. It is translated as CASSASDKGLTTGEQYF.